This T cell receptor (beta chain) was sequenced during a study of beta chain features in type 1 diabetes. At the level of the study: No age, gender or cell yield differences were seen between patients and healthy donors. Overall study findings and caveats: When cDNA is sequenced, cells with high TCR expression could be over-represented. All four CD4+ subsets of Type 1 diabetes patients contained TCRB CDR3s that were moderately but significantly shorter. PCR might show a preference for shorter templates, equally across patients and controls.

Reverse transcription of all isolated RNA meant that expressed TCRB transcripts were sequenced. Data came from immunoSEQ multiplex PCR; TCRdb stores just in-frame clones and leaves some out. The sample contains under 400,000 clones, around 13% of which appear only once. V was cut by 2 bases and J by 7 bases, with 15 bases left in between. The CDR3 runs 15 residues. CDR1 is LNHDA, CDR2 SQIVND, per germline (reference sequence). This clone was seen a handful of times. Its antigen remains unknown. The sample consisted of naive CD4+ T cells from blood. The receptor was derived from a young man in good health. J is TRBJ1-5 and V is TRBV19, with D uncertain. CDR3 amino acids: CASSISGSSRQPQHF. The CDR3 region has the DNA TGTGCCAGTAGTATATCCGGGTCGTCAAGGCAGCCCCAGCATTTT.